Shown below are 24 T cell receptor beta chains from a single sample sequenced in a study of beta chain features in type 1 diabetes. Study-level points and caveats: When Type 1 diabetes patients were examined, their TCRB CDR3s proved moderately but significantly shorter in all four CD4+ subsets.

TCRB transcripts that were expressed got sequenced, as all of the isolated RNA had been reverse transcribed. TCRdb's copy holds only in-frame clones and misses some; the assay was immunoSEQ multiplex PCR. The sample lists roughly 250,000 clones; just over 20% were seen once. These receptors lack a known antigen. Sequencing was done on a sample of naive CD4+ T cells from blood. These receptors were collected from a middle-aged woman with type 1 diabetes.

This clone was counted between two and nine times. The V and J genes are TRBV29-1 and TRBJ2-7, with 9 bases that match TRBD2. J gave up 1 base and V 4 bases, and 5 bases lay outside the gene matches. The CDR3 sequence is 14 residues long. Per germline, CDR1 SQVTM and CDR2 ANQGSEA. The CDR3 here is CSVVGTSSSYEQYF. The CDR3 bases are TGCAGCGTTGTCGGGACTAGCAGTTCCTACGAGCAGTACTTC.

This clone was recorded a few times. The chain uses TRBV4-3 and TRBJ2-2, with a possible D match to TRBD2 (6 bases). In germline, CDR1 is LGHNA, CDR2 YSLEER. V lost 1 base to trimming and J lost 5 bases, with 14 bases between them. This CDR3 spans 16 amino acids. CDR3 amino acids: CASSQVGTLATGELFF. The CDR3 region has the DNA TGCGCCAGCAGCCAAGTAGGAACCCTAGCGACCGGGGAGCTGTTTTTT.

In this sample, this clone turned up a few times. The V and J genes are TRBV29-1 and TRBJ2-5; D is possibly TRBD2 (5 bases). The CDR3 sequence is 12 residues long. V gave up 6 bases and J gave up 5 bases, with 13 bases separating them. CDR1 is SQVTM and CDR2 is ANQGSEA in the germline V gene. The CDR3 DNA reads TGCAGCGTGGGCGGGCTAGGGGAGACCCAGTACTTC. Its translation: CSVGGLGETQYF.

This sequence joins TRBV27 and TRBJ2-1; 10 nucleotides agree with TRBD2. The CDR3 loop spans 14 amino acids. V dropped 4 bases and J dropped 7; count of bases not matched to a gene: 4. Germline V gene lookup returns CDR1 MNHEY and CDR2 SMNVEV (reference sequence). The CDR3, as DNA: TGTGCCAGCAGTTATAGCGGGAGGTGGAATGAGCAGTTCTTC. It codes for CASSYSGRWNEQFF.

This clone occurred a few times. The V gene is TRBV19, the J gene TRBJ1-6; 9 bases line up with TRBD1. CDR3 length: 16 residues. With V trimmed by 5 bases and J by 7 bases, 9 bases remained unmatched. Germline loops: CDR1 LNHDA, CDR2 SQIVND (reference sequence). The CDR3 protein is CASSLQGQGVNSPLHF. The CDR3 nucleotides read TGTGCCAGTAGTCTTCAGGGACAGGGAGTGAATTCACCCCTCCACTTT.

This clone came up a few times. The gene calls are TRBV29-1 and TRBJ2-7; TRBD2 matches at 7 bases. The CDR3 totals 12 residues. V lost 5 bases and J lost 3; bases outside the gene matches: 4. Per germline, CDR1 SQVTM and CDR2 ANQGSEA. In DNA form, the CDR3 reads TGCAGCGTTTCTGCTAGCGGCTACGAGCAGTACTTC. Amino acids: CSVSASGYEQYF.

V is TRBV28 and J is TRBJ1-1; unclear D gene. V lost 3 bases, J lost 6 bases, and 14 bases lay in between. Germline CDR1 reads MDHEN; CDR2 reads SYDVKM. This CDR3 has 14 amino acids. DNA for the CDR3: TGTGCCAGCAGTTTGGAGCAGCTCGTTCCTGAAGCTTTCTTT. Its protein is CASSLEQLVPEAFF.

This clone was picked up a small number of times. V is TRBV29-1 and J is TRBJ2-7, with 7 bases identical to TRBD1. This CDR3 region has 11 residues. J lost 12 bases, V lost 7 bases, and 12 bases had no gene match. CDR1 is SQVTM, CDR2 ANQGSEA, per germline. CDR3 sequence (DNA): TGCAGCGCTATCCTGAGACAGGGTTTGTACTTC. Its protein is CSAILRQGLYF.

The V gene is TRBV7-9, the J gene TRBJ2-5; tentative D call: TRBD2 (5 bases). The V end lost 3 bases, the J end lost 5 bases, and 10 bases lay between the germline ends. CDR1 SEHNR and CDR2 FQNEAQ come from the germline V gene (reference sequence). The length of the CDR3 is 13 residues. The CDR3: CASSFGVKETQYF. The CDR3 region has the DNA TGTGCCAGCAGCTTCGGGGTGAAGGAGACCCAGTACTTC.

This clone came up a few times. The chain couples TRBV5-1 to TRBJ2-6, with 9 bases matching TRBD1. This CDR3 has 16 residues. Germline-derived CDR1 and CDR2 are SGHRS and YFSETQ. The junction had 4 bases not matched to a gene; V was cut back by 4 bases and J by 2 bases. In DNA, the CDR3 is TGCGCCAGCAGCGAAGGGACAGGGACTGGGGCCAACGTCCTGACTTTC. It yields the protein CASSEGTGTGANVLTF.

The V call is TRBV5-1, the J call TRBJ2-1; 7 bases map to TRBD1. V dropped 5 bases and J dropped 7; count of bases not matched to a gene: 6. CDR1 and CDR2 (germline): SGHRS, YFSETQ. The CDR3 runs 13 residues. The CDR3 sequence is CASSPDRANEQFF. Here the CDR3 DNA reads TGCGCCAGCAGTCCCGACAGGGCAAATGAGCAGTTCTTC.

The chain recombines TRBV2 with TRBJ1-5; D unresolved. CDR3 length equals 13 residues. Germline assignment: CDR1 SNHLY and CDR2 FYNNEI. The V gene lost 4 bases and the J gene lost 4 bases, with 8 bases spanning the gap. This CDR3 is CASSGEENQPQHF. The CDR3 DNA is TGTGCCAGCAGTGGGGAGGAGAATCAGCCCCAGCATTTT.

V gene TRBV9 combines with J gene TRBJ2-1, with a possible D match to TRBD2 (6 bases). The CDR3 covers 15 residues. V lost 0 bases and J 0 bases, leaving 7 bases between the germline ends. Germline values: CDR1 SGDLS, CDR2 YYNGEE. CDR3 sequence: CASSVVDYSYNEQFF. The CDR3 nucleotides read TGTGCCAGCAGCGTAGTGGACTACTCCTACAATGAGCAGTTCTTC.

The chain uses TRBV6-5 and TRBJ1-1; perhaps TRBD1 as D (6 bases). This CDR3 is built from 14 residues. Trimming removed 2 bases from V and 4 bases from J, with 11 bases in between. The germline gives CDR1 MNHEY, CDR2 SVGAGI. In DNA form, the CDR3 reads TGTGCCAGCAGTTACCACAGGGTAGGCACTGAAGCTTTCTTT. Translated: CASSYHRVGTEAFF.

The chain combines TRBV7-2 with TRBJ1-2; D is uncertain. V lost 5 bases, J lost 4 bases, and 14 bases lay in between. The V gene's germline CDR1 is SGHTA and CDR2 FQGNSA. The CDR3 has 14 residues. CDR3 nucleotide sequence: TGTGCCAGCAGCCCCTGGACTGAGGGCTATGGCTACACCTTC. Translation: CASSPWTEGYGYTF.

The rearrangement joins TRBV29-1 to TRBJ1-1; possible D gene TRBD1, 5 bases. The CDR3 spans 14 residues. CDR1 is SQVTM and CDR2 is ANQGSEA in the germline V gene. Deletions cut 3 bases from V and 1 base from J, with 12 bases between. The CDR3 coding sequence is TGCAGCGTTGAGCTCAGGGCGGCGAACACTGAAGCTTTCTTT. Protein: CSVELRAANTEAFF.

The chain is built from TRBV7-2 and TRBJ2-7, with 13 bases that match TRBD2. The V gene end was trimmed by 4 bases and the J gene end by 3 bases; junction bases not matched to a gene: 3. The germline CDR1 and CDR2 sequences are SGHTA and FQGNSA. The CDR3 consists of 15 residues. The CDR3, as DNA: TGTGCCAGCAGCTGGACTAGCGGGAGTTACTACGAGCAGTACTTC. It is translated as CASSWTSGSYYEQYF.

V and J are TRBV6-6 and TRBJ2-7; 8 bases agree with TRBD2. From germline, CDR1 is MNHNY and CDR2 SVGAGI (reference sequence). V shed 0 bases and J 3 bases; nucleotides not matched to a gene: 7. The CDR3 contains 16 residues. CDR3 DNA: TGTGCCAGCAGTTACTCCCCTAGCGGGTCCCACTACGAGCAGTACTTC. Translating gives CASSYSPSGSHYEQYF.

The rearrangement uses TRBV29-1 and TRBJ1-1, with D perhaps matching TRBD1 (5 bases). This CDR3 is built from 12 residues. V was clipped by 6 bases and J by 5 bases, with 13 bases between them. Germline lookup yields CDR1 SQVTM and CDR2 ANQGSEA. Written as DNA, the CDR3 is TGCAGCGTCGACAACAGGCGGACTGAAGCTTTCTTT. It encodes CSVDNRRTEAFF.

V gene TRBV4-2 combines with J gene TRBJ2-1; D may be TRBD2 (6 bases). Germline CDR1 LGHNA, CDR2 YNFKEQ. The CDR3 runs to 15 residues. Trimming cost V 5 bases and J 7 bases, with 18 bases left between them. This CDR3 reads CASSALSGSRNEQFF. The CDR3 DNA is TGTGCCAGCAGCGCCCTGTCCGGGAGCCGTAATGAGCAGTTCTTC.

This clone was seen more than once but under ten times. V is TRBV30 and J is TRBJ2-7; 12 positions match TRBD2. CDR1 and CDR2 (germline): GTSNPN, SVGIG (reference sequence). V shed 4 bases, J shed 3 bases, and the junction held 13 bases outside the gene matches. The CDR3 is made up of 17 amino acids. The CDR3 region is CAWTLPGLAGEGYEQYF. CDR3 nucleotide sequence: TGTGCCTGGACTCTCCCGGGACTAGCGGGCGAGGGCTACGAGCAGTACTTC.

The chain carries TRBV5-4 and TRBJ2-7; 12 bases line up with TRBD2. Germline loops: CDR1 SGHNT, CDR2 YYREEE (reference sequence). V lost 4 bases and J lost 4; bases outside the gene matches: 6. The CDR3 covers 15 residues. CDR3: CASSISGTSGYEQYF. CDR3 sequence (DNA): TGTGCCAGCAGCATCTCCGGGACTAGCGGGTACGAGCAGTACTTC.

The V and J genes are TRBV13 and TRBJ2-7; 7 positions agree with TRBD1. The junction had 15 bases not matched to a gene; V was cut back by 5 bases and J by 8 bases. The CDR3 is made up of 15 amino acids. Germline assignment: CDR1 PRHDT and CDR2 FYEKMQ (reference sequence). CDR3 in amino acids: CASSIYTGDVTKQYF. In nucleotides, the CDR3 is TGTGCCAGCAGCATTTATACAGGGGATGTAACGAAGCAGTACTTC.

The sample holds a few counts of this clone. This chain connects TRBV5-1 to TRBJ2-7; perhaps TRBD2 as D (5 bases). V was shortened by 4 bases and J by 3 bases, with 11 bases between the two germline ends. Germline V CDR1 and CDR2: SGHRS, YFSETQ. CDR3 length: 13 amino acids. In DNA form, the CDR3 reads TGCGCCAGCAGCCCCGGACTTCTCTACGAGCAGTACTTC. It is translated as CASSPGLLYEQYF.